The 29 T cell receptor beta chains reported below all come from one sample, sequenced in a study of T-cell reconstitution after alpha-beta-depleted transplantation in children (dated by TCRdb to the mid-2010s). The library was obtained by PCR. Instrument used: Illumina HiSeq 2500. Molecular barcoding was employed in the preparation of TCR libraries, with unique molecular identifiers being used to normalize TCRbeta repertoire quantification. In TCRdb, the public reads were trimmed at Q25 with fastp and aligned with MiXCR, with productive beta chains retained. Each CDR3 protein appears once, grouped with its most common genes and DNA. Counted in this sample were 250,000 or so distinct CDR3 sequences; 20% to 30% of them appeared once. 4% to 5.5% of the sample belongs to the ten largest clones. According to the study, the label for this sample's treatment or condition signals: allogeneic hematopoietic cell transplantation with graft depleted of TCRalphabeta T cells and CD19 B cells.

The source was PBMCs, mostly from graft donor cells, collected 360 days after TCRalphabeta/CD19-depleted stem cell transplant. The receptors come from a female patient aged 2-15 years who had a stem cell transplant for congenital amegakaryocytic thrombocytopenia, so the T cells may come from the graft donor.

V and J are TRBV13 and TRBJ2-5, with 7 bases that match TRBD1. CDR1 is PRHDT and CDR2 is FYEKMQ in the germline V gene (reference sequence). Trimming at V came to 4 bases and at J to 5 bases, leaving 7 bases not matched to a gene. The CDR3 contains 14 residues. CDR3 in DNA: TGTGCCAGCAGCTCACAGGGGATGGCGGAGACCCAGTACTTC. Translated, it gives CASSSQGMAETQYF.

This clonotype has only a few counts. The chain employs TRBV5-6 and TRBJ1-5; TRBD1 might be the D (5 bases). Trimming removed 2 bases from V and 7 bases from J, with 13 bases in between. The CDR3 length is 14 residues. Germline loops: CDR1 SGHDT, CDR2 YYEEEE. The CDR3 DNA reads TGTGCCAGCAGCTTAGGTCAGGGAGGCCAGCCCCAGCATTTT. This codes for CASSLGQGGQPQHF.

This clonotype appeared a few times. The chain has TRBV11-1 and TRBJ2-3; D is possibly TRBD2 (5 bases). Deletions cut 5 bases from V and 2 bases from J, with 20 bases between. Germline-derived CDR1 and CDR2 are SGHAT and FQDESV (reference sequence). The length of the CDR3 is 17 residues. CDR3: CASSTNGLNRNTDTQYF. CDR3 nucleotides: TGTGCCAGCAGCACCAATGGACTCAACAGAAACACAGATACGCAGTATTTT.

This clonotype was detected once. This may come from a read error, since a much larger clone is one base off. CDR3 sequence: CASSLRGSYGYTF. The CDR3 coding sequence is TGTGCCAGCAGTTTGAGGGGGTCCTATGGCTACACCTTC. The genes are TRBV28 and TRBJ1-2; D possibly corresponds to TRBD1 (6 bases). The germline V and J ends were trimmed by 3 bases and 4 bases, with 9 bases remaining between them. CDR1 and CDR2 (germline): MDHEN, SYDVKM. There are 13 residues in the CDR3.

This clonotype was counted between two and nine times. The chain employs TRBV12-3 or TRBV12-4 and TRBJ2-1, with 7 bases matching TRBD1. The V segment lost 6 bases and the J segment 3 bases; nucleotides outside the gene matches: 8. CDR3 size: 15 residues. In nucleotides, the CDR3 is TGTGCCAGCAGACTGACAGGGTTCTACTACAATGAGCAGTTCTTC. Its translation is CASRLTGFYYNEQFF.

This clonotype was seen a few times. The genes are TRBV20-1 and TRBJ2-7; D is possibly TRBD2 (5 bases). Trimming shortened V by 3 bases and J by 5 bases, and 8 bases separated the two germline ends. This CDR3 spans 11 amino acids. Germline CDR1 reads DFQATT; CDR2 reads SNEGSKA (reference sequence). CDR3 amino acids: CSASERHEQYF. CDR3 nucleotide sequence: TGCAGTGCTAGCGAGCGGCACGAGCAGTACTTC.

The CDR3 loop reads CAISEPEGVDNEQFF. The DNA for the CDR3 is TGTGCCATCAGTGAGCCTGAGGGGGTAGACAATGAGCAGTTCTTC. The rearrangement links TRBV10-3 to TRBJ2-1; perhaps TRBD1 as D (6 bases). CDR3 size: 15 residues. Germline CDR1 reads ENHRY; CDR2 reads SYGVKD. V lost 2 bases and J 5 bases, leaving 13 bases between the germline ends.

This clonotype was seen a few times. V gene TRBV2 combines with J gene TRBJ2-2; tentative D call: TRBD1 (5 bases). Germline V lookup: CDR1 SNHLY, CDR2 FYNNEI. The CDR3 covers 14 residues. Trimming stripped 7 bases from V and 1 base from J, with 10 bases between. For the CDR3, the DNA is TGTGCCAGCAAAAGGCAGGGGAACACCGGGGAGCTGTTTTTT. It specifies CASKRQGNTGELFF.

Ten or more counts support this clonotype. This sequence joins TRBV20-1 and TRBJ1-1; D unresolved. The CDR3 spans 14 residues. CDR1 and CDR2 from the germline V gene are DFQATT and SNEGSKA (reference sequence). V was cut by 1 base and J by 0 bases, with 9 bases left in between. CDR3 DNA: TGCAGTGCTAGAGTGCCGGGTCTGAACACTGAAGCTTTCTTT. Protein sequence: CSARVPGLNTEAFF.

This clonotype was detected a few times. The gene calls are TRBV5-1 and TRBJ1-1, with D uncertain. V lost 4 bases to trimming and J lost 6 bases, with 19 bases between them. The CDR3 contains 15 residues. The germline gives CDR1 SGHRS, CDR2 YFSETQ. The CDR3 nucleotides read TGCGCCAGCAGCCCATGGCTAGCGACCGGGCCTGAAGCTTTCTTT. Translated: CASSPWLATGPEAFF. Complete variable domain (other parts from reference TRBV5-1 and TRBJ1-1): KAGVTQTPRYLIKTRGQQVTLSCSPISGHRSVSWYQQTPGQGLQFLFEYFSETQRNKGNFPGRFSGRQFSNSRSEMNVSTLELGDSALYLCASSPWLATGPEAFFGQGTRLTVV.

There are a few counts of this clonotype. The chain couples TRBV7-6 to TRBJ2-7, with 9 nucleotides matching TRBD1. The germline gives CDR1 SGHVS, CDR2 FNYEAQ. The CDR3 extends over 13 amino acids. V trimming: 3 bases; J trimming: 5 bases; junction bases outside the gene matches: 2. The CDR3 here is CASSFRDRDEQYF. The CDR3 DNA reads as TGTGCCAGCAGCTTCCGGGACAGGGACGAGCAGTACTTC. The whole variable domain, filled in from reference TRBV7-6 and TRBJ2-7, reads GAGVSQSPRYKVTKRGQDVALRCDPISGHVSLYWYRQALGQGPEFLTYFNYEAQQDKSGLPNDRFSAERPEGSISTLTIQRTEQRDSAMYRCASSFRDRDEQYFGPGTRLTVT.

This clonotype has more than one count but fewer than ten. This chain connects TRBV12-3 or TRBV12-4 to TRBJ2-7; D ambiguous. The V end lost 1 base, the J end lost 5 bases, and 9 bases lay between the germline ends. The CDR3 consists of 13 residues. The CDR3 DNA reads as TGTGCCAGCAGTTTAGGGGCAGTCCACGAGCAGTACTTC. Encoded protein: CASSLGAVHEQYF.

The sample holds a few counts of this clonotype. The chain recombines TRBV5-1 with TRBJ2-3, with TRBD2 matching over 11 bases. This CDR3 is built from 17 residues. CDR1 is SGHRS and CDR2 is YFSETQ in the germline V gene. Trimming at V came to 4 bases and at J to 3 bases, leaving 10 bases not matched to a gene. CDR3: CASSPNLAGGPTDTQYF. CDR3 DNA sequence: TGCGCCAGCAGCCCAAATTTAGCGGGAGGGCCGACAGATACGCAGTATTTT.

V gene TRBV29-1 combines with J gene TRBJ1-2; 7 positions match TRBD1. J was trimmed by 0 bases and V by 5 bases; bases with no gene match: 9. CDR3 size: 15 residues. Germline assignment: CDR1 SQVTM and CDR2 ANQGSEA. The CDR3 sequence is CSVTIWDRTNYGYTF. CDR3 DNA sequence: TGCAGCGTTACCATTTGGGACAGAACTAACTATGGCTACACCTTC. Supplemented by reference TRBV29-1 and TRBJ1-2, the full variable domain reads SAVISQKPSRDICQRGTSLTIQCQVDSQVTMMFWYRQQPGQSLTLIATANQGSEATYESGFVIDKFPISRPNLTFSTLTVSNMSPEDSSIYLCSVTIWDRTNYGYTFGSGTRLTVV.

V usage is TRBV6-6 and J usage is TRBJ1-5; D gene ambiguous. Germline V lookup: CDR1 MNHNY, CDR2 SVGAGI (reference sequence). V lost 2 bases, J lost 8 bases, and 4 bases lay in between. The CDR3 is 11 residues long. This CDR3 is CASSYPEPQHF. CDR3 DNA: TGTGCCAGCAGTTACCCCGAGCCCCAGCATTTT.

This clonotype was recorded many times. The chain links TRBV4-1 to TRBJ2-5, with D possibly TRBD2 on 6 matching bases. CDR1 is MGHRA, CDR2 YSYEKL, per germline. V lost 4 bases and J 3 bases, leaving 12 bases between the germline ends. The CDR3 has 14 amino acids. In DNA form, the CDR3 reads TGCGCCAGCAGCCCCTCCGGGACTGAAGAGACCCAGTACTTC. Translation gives CASSPSGTEETQYF.

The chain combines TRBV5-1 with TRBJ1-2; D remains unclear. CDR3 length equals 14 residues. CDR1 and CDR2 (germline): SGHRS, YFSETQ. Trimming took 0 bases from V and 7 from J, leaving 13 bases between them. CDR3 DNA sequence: TGCGCCAGCAGCTTGGATAGGGCGACGGTTGGCTACACCTTC. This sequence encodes CASSLDRATVGYTF.

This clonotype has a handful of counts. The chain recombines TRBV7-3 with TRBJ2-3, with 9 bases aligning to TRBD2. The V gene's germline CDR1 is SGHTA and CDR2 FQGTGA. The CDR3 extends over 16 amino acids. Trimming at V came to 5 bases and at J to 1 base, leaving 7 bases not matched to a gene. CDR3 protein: CASSPQAGGGTDTQYF. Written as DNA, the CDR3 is TGTGCCAGCAGCCCACAAGCGGGAGGTGGCACAGATACGCAGTATTTT.

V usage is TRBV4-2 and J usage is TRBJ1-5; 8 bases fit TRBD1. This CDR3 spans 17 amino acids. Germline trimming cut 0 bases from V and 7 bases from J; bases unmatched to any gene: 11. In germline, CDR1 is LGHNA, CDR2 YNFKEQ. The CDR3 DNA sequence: TGTGCCAGCAGCCAAGATCGAGGCAGGGGGCCTAACCAGCCCCAGCATTTT. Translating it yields CASSQDRGRGPNQPQHF.

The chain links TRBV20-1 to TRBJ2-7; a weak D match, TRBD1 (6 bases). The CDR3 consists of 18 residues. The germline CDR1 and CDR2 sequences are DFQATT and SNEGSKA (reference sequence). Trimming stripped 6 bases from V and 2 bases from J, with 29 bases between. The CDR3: CSANPDSNGIDEAYEQYF. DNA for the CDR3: TGCAGTGCCAACCCGGACAGTAACGGGATAGACGAGGCCTACGAGCAGTACTTC.

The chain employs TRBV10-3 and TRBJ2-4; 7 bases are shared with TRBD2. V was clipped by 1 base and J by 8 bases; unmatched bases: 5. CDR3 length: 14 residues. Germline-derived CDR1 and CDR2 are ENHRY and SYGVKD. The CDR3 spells CAISEWAREDIQYF. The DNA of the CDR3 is TGTGCCATCAGTGAGTGGGCCCGGGAGGACATTCAGTACTTC.

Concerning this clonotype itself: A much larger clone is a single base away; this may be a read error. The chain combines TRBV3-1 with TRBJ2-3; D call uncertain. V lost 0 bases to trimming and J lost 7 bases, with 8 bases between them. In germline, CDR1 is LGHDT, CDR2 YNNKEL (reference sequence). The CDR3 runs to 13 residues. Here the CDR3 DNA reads TGTGCCAGCAGCCAAGATGTCCGGTATACGCAGTATTTT. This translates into CASSQDVRYTQYF.

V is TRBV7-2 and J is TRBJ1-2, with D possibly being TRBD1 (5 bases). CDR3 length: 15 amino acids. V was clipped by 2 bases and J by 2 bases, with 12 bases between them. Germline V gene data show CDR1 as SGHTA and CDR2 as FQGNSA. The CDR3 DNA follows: TGTGCCAGCAGCTTACCCCCCGGGACCAACTATGGCTACACCTTC. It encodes CASSLPPGTNYGYTF.

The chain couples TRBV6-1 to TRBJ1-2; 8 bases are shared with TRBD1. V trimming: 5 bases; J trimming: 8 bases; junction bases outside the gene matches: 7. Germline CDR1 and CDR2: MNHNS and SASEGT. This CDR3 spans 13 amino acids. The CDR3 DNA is TGTGCCAGCAGTCCCAGGGGGCTACGGGGCTACACCTTC. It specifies CASSPRGLRGYTF.

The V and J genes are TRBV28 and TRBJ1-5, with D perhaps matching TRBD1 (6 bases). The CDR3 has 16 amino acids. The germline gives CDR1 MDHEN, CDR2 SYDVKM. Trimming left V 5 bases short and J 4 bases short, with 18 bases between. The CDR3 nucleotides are TGTGCCAGCAGTCTACAGGGAGCGTGCTGGAATCAGCCCCAGCATTTT. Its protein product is CASSLQGACWNQPQHF.

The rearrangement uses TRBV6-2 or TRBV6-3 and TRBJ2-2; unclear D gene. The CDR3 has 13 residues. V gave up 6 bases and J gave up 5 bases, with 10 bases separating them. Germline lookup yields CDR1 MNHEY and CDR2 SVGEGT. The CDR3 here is CASSLSRTGELFF. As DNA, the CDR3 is TGTGCCAGCAGCCTCTCTAGGACCGGGGAGCTGTTTTTT.

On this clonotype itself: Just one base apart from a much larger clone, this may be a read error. The CDR3 DNA is TGTGCCAGCAGTCCCTCCAGGGCTTTTCGGTACGTGGAGGGGCTGTTTTTT. Protein product: CASSPSRAFRYVEGLFF. The chain links TRBV12-3 or TRBV12-4 to TRBJ2-2; weak D call: TRBD2 (6 bases). CDR3 size: 17 residues. The V gene lost 5 bases and the J gene lost 13 bases, with 29 bases spanning the gap.

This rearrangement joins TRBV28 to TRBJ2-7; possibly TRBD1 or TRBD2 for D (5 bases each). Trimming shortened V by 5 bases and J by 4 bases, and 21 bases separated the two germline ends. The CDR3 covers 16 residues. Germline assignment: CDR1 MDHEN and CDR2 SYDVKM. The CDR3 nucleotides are TGTGCCAGCAGTGGGAGAGACAGAACTTCCTTTTACGAGCAGTACTTC. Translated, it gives CASSGRDRTSFYEQYF.

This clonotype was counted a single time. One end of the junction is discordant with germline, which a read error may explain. CDR3 nucleotide sequence: TGCGGTGCTATTCAGAGAGCGAACACTGAAGCTTTCTTT. Its protein product is CGAIQRANTEAFF. The rearrangement uses TRBV20-1 and TRBJ1-1; D is unresolved. CDR3 length equals 13 residues. The germline CDR1 and CDR2 sequences are DFQATT and SNEGSKA (reference sequence).